This T cell receptor beta chain was obtained from a study of T cell responses to AZD1222 COVID-19 vaccine. Assay used: immunoSEQ multiplex PCR; TCRdb lists only in-frame clones, some missing. The sample lists 110,000 to 150,000 clones, roughly 90% occurring once. The germline V gene has CDR1 LGHNA and CDR2 YSLEER. CDR3 length: 18 amino acids. With 0 bases removed from V and 1 base from J, the gap between germline ends came to 18 bases. The sample here was peripheral blood, taken on day 0 of AZD1222 vaccination. The sequence was obtained from an adult in good health. The V and J genes are TRBV4-3 and TRBJ1-1; D is ambiguous. This CDR3 reads CASSQDPWYGQPNTEAFF. CDR3 nucleotides: TGCGCCAGCAGCCAAGATCCCTGGTACGGGCAGCCGAACACTGAAGCTTTCTTT.